The 14 T cell receptor beta chains in this list originate from one sample, sequenced in a study of T cell changes during pregnancy in multiple sclerosis. The method was immunoSEQ multiplex PCR; TCRdb's version includes in-frame clones alone and lacks a portion of them. In the table there are about 68,000 clones, about nine tenths of which are singletons. The sample in question was peripheral blood, obtained in the third trimester of pregnancy. These receptors came from a female donor with multiple sclerosis, enrolled in a pregnancy study.

This sequence joins TRBV30 and TRBJ2-3; perhaps TRBD2 as D (7 bases). Trimming took off 0 bases at V and 10 bases at J, with 14 bases between the two ends. In germline, CDR1 is GTSNPN, CDR2 SVGIG (reference sequence). CDR3 length: 13 amino acids. The CDR3 DNA follows: TGTGCCTGGAGTGTAGAAGGGGGGAGGGCGCAGTATTTT. This gives the protein CAWSVEGGRAQYF.

CDR3 sequence: CASSGDSGFYEQYF. The CDR3 region has the DNA TGCGCCAGCAGCGGGGACAGCGGGTTTTACGAGCAGTACTTC. The chain uses TRBV5-1 and TRBJ2-7, with D tentatively TRBD1 (7 bases). Germline-derived CDR1 and CDR2 are SGHRS and YFSETQ. The CDR3 has 14 amino acids. V dropped 4 bases and J dropped 4 bases, with 15 bases sitting between them.

DNA for the CDR3: TGTGCCAGCACCGACTTAGACAGGGGAGATCAGCCCCAGCATTTT. Protein sequence: CASTDLDRGDQPQHF. V and J are TRBV28 and TRBJ1-5; 8 bases line up with TRBD1. Trimming cost V 7 bases and J 5 bases; bases outside gene matches: 10. Germline CDR1 reads MDHEN; CDR2 reads SYDVKM. CDR3 length equals 15 residues.

This sequence joins TRBV5-1 and TRBJ1-1; tentatively, D is TRBD1 (5 bases). The CDR3 extends over 11 amino acids. Trimming stripped 0 bases from V and 8 bases from J, with 5 bases between. Looked up from germline, CDR1 is SGHRS and CDR2 is YFSETQ. The CDR3 bases are TGCGCCAGCAGCTTGGACAGGGAAGCTTTCTTT. Encoded protein: CASSLDREAFF.

The chain combines TRBV6-5 with TRBJ1-2, with TRBD1 matching 8 bases. Looked up from germline, CDR1 is MNHEY and CDR2 is SVGAGI. The CDR3 is 14 residues long. V lost 4 bases, J lost 5 bases, and 6 bases stayed unmatched. CDR3 nucleotides: TGTGCCAGCAGTTCAACGGACAGGGCGTATGGCTACACCTTC. Amino acids: CASSSTDRAYGYTF.

The chain employs TRBV5-5 and TRBJ2-7; 8 nucleotides align to TRBD1. The CDR3 is 14 residues long. Germline CDR1 reads SGHKS; CDR2 reads YYEKEE (reference sequence). The trim removed 5 bases at V and 2 bases at J, leaving 6 bases unmatched. Here the CDR3 reads CASRDRQGPYEQYF. CDR3 DNA sequence: TGTGCCAGCAGGGATAGACAGGGGCCCTACGAGCAGTACTTC.

The chain employs TRBV5-1 and TRBJ2-3, with D possibly TRBD1 on 6 matching bases. This CDR3 spans 15 amino acids. CDR1 is SGHRS, CDR2 YFSETQ, per germline. V was cut by 4 bases and J by 3 bases, with 15 bases left in between. The CDR3 region has the DNA TGCGCCAGCAGCCCCGGACTGGACAGTACAGATACGCAGTATTTT. This gives the protein CASSPGLDSTDTQYF.

A single count supports this clone. The V call is TRBV5-1, the J call TRBJ2-4; TRBD2 aligns across 8 bases. Germline lookup yields CDR1 SGHRS and CDR2 YFSETQ. V was clipped by 0 bases and J by 8 bases; unmatched bases: 10. The CDR3 runs 16 residues. Here the CDR3 reads CASSLEGAGDLHIQYF. CDR3 sequence (DNA): TGCGCCAGCAGCTTGGAAGGAGCGGGAGACCTCCACATTCAGTACTTC.

J is TRBJ2-1 and V is TRBV19; 13 nucleotides align to TRBD2. Trimming at V came to 5 bases and at J to 6 bases, leaving 4 bases not matched to a gene. This CDR3 is built from 15 residues. Germline assignment: CDR1 LNHDA and CDR2 SQIVND (reference sequence). The CDR3 reads CASSPGLAGANEQFF. In DNA form, the CDR3 reads TGTGCCAGTAGTCCCGGACTAGCGGGAGCCAATGAGCAGTTCTTC.

The chain has TRBV4-2 and TRBJ2-5; the match to TRBD1 covers 7 bases. This CDR3 region has 14 residues. Unmatched junction bases numbered 1, after V lost 1 base and J lost 2 bases. Germline V gene sequence: CDR1 LGHNA, CDR2 YNFKEQ. CDR3 DNA: TGTGCCAGCAGCCAAGTACAGGGGCAAGAGACCCAGTACTTC. Amino acids: CASSQVQGQETQYF.

The chain has TRBV4-1 and TRBJ2-2; perhaps TRBD1 as D (7 bases). Germline lookup yields CDR1 MGHRA and CDR2 YSYEKL. The CDR3 is 16 amino acids. V shed 1 base and J shed 0 bases, with 9 bases lying between them. The CDR3 protein is CASSQAGGTNTGELFF. CDR3 DNA sequence: TGCGCCAGCAGCCAAGCAGGGGGGACGAACACCGGGGAGCTGTTTTTT.

The V call is TRBV14, the J call TRBJ2-1; maybe TRBD2 (7 bases). In germline, CDR1 is SGHDN, CDR2 FVKESK. There are 17 residues in the CDR3. The V end was cut by 3 bases, the J end by 2 bases, with 17 bases between. The DNA of the CDR3 is TGTGCCAGCAGCCACCCTGTAGGGGGGGGACCCTACAATGAGCAGTTCTTC. It is translated as CASSHPVGGGPYNEQFF.

The V call is TRBV5-5, the J call TRBJ2-5, with D possibly being TRBD1 (6 bases). The CDR3 totals 15 residues. The V gene's germline CDR1 is SGHKS and CDR2 YYEKEE (reference sequence). Trimming took off 2 bases at V and 7 bases at J, with 18 bases between the two ends. The CDR3 DNA sequence: TGTGCCAGCAGCTTATTCCAGGGGCTCGGAGGGACCCAGTACTTC. It yields the protein CASSLFQGLGGTQYF.

About this clone: The sample contains more than one DNA sequence encoding this CDR3. V usage is TRBV6-4 and J usage is TRBJ2-3; D is perhaps TRBD2 (6 bases). Per the germline V gene, CDR1 is MRHNA and CDR2 is SNTAGT. This CDR3 comprises 15 residues. The germline V and J ends were trimmed by 0 bases and 0 bases, with 7 bases remaining between them. DNA for the CDR3: TGTGCCAGCAGTGACTCGGCGGGAAGCACAGATACGCAGTATTTT. This codes for CASSDSAGSTDTQYF.